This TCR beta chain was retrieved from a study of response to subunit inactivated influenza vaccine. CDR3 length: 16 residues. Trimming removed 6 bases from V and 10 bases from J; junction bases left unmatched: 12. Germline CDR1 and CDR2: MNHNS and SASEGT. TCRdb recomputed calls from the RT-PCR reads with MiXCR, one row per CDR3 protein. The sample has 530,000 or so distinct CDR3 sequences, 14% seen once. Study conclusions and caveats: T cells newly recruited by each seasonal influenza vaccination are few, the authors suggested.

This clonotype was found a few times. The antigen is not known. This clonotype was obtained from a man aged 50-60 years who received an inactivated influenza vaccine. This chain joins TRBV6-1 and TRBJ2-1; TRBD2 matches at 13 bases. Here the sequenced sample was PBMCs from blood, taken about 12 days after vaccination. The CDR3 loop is CASRAGTSGKSGEQFF. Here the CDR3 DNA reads TGTGCCAGCAGAGCCGGGACTAGCGGGAAATCGGGAGAGCAGTTCTTC.